This T cell receptor (beta chain) was identified during a study of beta chain features in type 1 diabetes (dated by TCRdb to the late 2010s). Looking at the study overall: Mean age, gender distribution, total cell number and subset yield did not differ between patients and healthy donors. In the study, TCRB repertoires of sorted circulating CD4+ T cell subsets from recently diagnosed type 1 diabetes patients were compared with those of matched healthy donors. A total of just under 110,000,000 sorted cells were examined across all samples, and RNA yield correlated strongly with the number of cells per subset. Naive and central memory subsets were obtained from all 30 or so donors, but regulatory and stem cell-like memory subsets were isolated from only 8 patients and roughly eight healthy donors.

The High Capacity cDNA Reverse Transcription Kit was used to reverse transcribe all of the isolated RNA, meaning that expressed TCRB transcripts were what got sequenced. Naive, central memory and regulatory T cell samples underwent deep immunoSEQ sequencing, averaging around 4 million total reads per sample. Sorted cells were lysed in RLT buffer and RNA was extracted with DNase-treated RNeasy Micro or Mini kits, depending on cell number. Each cell subset was processed on its own to prevent cross-contamination, while patient and healthy donor samples were processed together. Using the immunoSEQ multiplex PCR, TCRB sequences were amplified from cDNA into 87-bp fragments spanning the CDR3 region. The amplicons were sequenced using the Illumina HiSeq platform. Processing in the source paper ran as follows. Synthetic template baselines were used to correct PCR bias computationally, reads within Hamming distance 2 were collapsed together, and singletons that could not be merged were discarded. Reads were aligned to IMGT to assign V, D and J genes, CDR3 length, and insertions or deletions at six rearrangement sites. Within each subset, clonotype counts were normalized to sorted cell number, and only after that were true diversity and Gini coefficients computed with the tcR R package. The overlap coefficient, calculated on TCRB nucleotide sequences, was used to quantify repertoire sharing. In its TCRdb copy, this immuneACCESS table keeps in-frame sequences only and misses some clones. Where compared with another copy, unresolved V genes explain less than half of these, and the others have no known cause. Clone size and the V and J calls come from that table; the DNA yielded D and trimming. In all, the sample holds under 150,000 clones, and approximately 10% of those were seen once. About 0.7% of the sample is taken by the ten largest.

Including cysteine and phenylalanine, the CDR3 has 13 amino acids. Only CDR3 DNA remains: 39 bases, in frame from the first base. V is shortened by 0 bases, J by 6 bases, and the region joining them spans 6 bases. CDR1 and CDR2 are drawn from the germline V gene: SGHTA, FQGTGA. A single peripheral blood draw of 95 to 150 mL on average was collected from each donor into heparinised tubes. Using a panel that included CD45RO, CCR7, CD25, CD127, CD95 and CD27, naive, central memory, regulatory and stem cell-like memory CD4+ T cells were sorted on a BD FACSAria II. Purity was above 98% for every sorted population. PBMCs were isolated immediately by Lymphoprep density gradient centrifugation and stained directly without culture. So that batch effects would be minimized, each experiment stained and sorted samples in pairs, pairing one healthy donor with one patient. Study-level results and caveats: A moderate but significant shortening of TCRB CDR3 length was observed in type 1 diabetes patients in all four CD4+ subsets. Because the HLA sub-analyses included only small numbers of individuals, any influence of HLA type on TCRB rearrangement was left unresolved. Shorter templates might be favored by PCR, yet because patient and control samples were amplified and corrected together, any such skew would affect both groups equally. Because cDNA was sequenced instead of genomic DNA, highly expressing activated cells could be over-represented, though the groups showed no difference in activation or CD3 levels. Naive, central memory and regulatory TCRB repertoires appeared to be more similar among patients than among healthy donors. Fewer insertions and more nucleotide deletions at VDJ recombination sites were observed in patients with type 1 diabetes, implying thymic rearrangement abnormalities.

The sample holds a few counts of this clone. Its antigen remains unidentified. One base away there is no much larger clone; base qualities are not given. Sequencing was done on a sample of central memory CD4+ T cells from blood. This clonotype originated in a young man with type 1 diabetes. The chain joins TRBV7-3 to TRBJ2-1; confidence is insufficient to name the D gene. Here the CDR3 is given as CASSLTPGNEQFF. Read as DNA, the sequence is TGTGCCAGCAGCTTAACTCCAGGCAATGAGCAGTTCTTC.